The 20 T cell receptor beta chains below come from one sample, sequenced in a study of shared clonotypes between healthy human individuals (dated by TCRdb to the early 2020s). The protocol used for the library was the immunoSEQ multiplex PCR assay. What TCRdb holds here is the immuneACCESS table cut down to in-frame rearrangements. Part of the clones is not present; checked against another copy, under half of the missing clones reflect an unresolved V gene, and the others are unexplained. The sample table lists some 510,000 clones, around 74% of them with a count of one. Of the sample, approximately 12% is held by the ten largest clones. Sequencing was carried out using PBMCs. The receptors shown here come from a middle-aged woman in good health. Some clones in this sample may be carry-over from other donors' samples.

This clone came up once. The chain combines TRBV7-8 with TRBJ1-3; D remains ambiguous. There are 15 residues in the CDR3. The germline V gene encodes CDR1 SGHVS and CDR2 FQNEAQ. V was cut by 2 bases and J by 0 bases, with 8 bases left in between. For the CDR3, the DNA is TGTGCCAGCAGCTTACTGAGGGCCTCTGGAAACACCATATATTTT. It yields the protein CASSLLRASGNTIYF.

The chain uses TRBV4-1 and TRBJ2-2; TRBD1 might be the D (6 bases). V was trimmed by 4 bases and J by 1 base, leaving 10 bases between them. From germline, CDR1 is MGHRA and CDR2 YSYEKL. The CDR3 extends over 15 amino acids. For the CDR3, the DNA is TGCGCCAGCAGCCTCCAACAGGGGAACACCGGGGAGCTGTTTTTT. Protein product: CASSLQQGNTGELFF.

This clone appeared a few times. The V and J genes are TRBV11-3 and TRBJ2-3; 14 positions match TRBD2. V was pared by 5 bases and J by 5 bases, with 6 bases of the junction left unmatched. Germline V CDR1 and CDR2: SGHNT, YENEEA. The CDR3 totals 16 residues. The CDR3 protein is CASSPGTSGRIDTQYF. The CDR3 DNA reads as TGTGCCAGCAGCCCGGGGACTAGCGGGAGAATAGATACGCAGTATTTT.

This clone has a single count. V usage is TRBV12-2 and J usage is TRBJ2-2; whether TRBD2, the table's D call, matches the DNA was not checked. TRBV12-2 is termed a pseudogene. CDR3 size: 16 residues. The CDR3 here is CASRLPRGTRDGELFF. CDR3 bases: TGTGCAAGTCGCTTACCGCGGGGTACTAGAGACGGGGAGCTGTTTTTT.

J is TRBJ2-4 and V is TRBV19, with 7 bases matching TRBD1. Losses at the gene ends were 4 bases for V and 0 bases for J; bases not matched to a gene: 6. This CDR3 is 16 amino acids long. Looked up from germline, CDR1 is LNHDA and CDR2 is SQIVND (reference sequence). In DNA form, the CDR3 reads TGTGCCAGTAGTAAACAGGGGAGACTAGCCAAAAACATTCAGTACTTC. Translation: CASSKQGRLAKNIQYF.

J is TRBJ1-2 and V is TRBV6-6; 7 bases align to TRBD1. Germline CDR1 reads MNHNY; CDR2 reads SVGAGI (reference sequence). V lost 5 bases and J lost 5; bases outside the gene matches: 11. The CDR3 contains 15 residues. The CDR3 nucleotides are TGTGCCAGCAGTACTCCACTTAACAGGGGATATGGCTACACCTTC. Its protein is CASSTPLNRGYGYTF.

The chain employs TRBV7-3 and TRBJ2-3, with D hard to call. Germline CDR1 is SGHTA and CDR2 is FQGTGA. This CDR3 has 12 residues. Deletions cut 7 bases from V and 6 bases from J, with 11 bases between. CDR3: CASTSGRDTQYF. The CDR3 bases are TGTGCCAGCACCTCCGGGCGGGATACGCAGTATTTT.

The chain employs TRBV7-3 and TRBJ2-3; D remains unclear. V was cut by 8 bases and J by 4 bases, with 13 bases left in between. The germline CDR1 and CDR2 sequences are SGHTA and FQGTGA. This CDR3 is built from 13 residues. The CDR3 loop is CASGDVSADTQYF. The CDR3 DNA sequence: TGTGCCAGCGGGGATGTGTCCGCAGATACGCAGTATTTT. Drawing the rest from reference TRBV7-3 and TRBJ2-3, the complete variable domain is GAGVSQTPSNKVTEKGKYVELRCDPISGHTALYWYRQSLGQGPEFLIYFQGTGAADDSGLPNDRFFAVRPEGSVSTLKIQRTERGDSAVYLCASGDVSADTQYFGPGTRLTVL.

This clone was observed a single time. The CDR3 spells CASSRFSRLYARAHVDAEAFF. CDR3 in DNA: TGTGCCAGCAGCCGCTTCTCCCGGCTTTATGCTCGGGCGCATGTAGACGCTGAAGCTTTCTTT. This rearrangement joins TRBV27 to TRBJ1-1, with unresolved D. Germline lookup yields CDR1 MNHEY and CDR2 SMNVEV (reference sequence). This CDR3 has 21 residues. The V and J ends lost 6 bases and 6 bases respectively, with 38 bases between them.

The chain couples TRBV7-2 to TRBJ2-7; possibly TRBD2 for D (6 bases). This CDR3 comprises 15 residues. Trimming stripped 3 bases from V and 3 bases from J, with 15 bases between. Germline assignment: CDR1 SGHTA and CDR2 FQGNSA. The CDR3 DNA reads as TGTGCCAGCAGCTTCGGCGGGGATGGCCTCTACGAGCAGTACTTC. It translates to CASSFGGDGLYEQYF.

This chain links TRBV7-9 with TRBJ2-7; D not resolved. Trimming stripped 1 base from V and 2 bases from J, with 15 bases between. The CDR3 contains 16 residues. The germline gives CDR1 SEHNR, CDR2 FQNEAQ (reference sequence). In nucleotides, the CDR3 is TGTGCCAGCAGCTTAGGGGCAGGACCGTCCGCCTACGAGCAGTACTTC. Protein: CASSLGAGPSAYEQYF. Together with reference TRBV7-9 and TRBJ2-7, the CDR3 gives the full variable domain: DTGVSQNPRHKITKRGQNVTFRCDPISEHNRLYWYRQTLGQGPEFLTYFQNEAQLEKSRLLSDRFSAERPKGSFSTLEIQRTEQGDSAMYLCASSLGAGPSAYEQYFGPGTRLTVT.

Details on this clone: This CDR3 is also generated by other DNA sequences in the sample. CDR3 nucleotides: TGTGCCAGCAGCTTCTCCGGGGGGGAGACCCAGTACTTC. It translates to CASSFSGGETQYF. The chain has TRBV7-9 and TRBJ2-5; 7 bases agree with TRBD2. In germline, CDR1 is SEHNR, CDR2 FQNEAQ (reference sequence). The CDR3 is made up of 13 amino acids. V lost 3 bases to trimming and J lost 5 bases; unmatched junction nucleotides: 3.

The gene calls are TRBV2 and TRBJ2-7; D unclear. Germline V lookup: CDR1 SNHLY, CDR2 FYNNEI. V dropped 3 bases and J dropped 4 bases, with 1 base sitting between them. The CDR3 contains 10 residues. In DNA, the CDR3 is TGTGCCAGCAGTGATTACGAGCAGTACTTC. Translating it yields CASSDYEQYF.

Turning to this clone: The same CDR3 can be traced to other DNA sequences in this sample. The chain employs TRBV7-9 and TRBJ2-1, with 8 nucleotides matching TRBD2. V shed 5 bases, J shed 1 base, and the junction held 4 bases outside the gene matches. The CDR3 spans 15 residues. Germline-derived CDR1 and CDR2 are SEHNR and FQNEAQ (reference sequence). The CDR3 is CASSPSGSSYNEQFF. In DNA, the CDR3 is TGTGCCAGCAGCCCAAGCGGGAGTTCCTACAATGAGCAGTTCTTC. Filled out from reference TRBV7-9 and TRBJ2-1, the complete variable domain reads DTGVSQNPRHKITKRGQNVTFRCDPISEHNRLYWYRQTLGQGPEFLTYFQNEAQLEKSRLLSDRFSAERPKGSFSTLEIQRTEQGDSAMYLCASSPSGSSYNEQFFGPGTRLTVL.

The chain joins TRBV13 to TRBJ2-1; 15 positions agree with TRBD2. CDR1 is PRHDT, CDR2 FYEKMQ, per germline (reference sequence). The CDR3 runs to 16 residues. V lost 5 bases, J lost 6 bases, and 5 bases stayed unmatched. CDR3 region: CASSARTSGRGNEQFF. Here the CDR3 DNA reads TGTGCCAGCAGCGCCAGGACTAGCGGGAGGGGCAATGAGCAGTTCTTC.

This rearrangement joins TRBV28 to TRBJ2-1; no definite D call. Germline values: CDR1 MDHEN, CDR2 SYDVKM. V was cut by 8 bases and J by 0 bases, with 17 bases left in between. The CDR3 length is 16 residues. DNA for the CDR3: TGTGCCAGCCGAACCCCGGACGGCAGCTCCTACAATGAGCAGTTCTTC. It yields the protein CASRTPDGSSYNEQFF. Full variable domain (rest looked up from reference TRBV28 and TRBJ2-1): DVKVTQSSRYLVKRTGEKVFLECVQDMDHENMFWYRQDPGLGLRLIYFSYDVKMKEKGDIPEGYSVSREKKERFSLILESASTNQTSMYLCASRTPDGSSYNEQFFGPGTRLTVL.

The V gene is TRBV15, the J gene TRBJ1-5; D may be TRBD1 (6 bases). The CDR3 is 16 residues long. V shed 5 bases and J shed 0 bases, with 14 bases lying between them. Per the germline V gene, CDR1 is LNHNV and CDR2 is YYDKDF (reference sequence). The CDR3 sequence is CATSSRDKNSNQPQHF. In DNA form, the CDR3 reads TGTGCCACCAGCTCCCGGGACAAGAATAGCAATCAGCCCCAGCATTTT. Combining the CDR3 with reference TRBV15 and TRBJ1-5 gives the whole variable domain DAMVIQNPRYQVTQFGKPVTLSCSQTLNHNVMYWYQQKSSQAPKLLFHYYDKDFNNEADTPDNFQSRRPNTSFCFLDIRSPGLGDTAMYLCATSSRDKNSNQPQHFGDGTRLSIL.

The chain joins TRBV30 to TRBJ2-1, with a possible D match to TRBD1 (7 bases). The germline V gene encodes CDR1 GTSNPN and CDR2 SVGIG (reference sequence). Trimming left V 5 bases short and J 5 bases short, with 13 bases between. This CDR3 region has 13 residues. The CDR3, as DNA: TGTGCCTGGTGCAGGGGGGTCAACAATGAGCAGTTCTTC. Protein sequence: CAWCRGVNNEQFF. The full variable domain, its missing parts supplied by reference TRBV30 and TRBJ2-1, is SQTIHQWPATLVQPVGSPLSLECTVEGTSNPNLYWYRQAAGRGLQLLFYSVGIGQISSEVPQNLSASRPQDRQFILSSKKLLLSDSGFYLCAWCRGVNNEQFFGPGTRLTVL.

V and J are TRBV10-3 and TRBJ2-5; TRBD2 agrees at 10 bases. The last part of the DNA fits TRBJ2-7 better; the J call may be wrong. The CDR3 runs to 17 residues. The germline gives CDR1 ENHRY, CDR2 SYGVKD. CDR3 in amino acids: CAISDALGTSDTYEQYF. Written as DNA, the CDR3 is TGTGCCATCAGTGATGCCCTCGGGACTAGCGATACCTACGAGCAGTACTTC.

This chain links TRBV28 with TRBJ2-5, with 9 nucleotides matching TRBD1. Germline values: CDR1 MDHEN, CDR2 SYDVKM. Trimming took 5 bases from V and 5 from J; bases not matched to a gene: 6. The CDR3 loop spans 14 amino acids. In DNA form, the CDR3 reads TGTGCCAGCAGTCTCACAGGGGGCTGGGAGACCCAGTACTTC. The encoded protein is CASSLTGGWETQYF.